The present T cell receptor beta chain was sequenced within a study of T cell responses to AZD1222 COVID-19 vaccine. Profiled with immunoSEQ multiplex PCR; TCRdb holds only in-frame clones, not every one. The sample comprises 60,000 to 75,000 clones, over 60% of which are singletons, and more than 3% rests with the top ten. The CDR3 runs to 13 residues. In germline, CDR1 is SEHNR, CDR2 FQNEAQ (reference sequence). V shed 5 bases and J shed 6 bases, with 10 bases lying between them. The sequence was obtained from an adult who received the AZD1222 COVID-19 vaccine. The sample was peripheral blood, taken 28 days after the second AZD1222 dose. This chain uses TRBV7-9 with TRBJ2-2; D not resolved. The CDR3 DNA is TGTGCCAGCAGCCTCCAGAATGCCGGGGAGCTGTTTTTT. It translates to CASSLQNAGELFF.